This passage covers 17 T cell receptor beta chains from one sample sequenced in a study of cytotoxic CD8 clonotypes in ibrutinib-treated CLL. This table comes from immunoSEQ multiplex PCR, and its TCRdb copy is limited to in-frame clones, with some not included. The sample includes 150,000 or so clones, around 80% of them seen just once. Sample: PBMCs, taken after 36 months of ibrutinib treatment. The receptors stem from a human donor with chronic lymphocytic leukemia.

The rearrangement joins TRBV4-2 to TRBJ2-7, with 7 bases lining up with TRBD1. The CDR3 sequence is 18 residues long. CDR1 LGHNA and CDR2 YNFKEQ come from the germline V gene. Trimming took 2 bases from V and 6 from J; bases not matched to a gene: 19. CDR3 amino acids: CASSQPGQLNPRNGEQYF. For the CDR3, the DNA is TGTGCCAGCAGCCAACCGGGACAGTTAAACCCTAGGAATGGCGAGCAGTACTTC.

The CDR3 DNA follows: TGTGCCAGCGAGGAACTTCTCTCCTACGAGCAGTACTTC. Protein: CASEELLSYEQYF. J is TRBJ2-7 and V is TRBV6-1; D ambiguous. The CDR3 loop spans 13 amino acids. V gave up 8 bases and J gave up 0 bases, with 11 bases separating them. The germline gives CDR1 MNHNS, CDR2 SASEGT.

The chain uses TRBV7-9 and TRBJ1-2, with 7 positions matching TRBD1. From germline, CDR1 is SEHNR and CDR2 FQNEAQ (reference sequence). The length of the CDR3 is 14 residues. V shed 4 bases, J shed 4 bases, and the junction held 6 bases outside the gene matches. This chain's CDR3 is CASSSTGTVYGYTF. The CDR3, as DNA: TGTGCCAGCAGCTCCACCGGGACAGTCTATGGCTACACCTTC.

V gene TRBV9 combines with J gene TRBJ1-5; D is unresolved. Trimming cost V 0 bases and J 3 bases, with 10 bases left between them. CDR1 SGDLS and CDR2 YYNGEE come from the germline V gene. The CDR3 is 15 residues long. In DNA, the CDR3 is TGTGCCAGCAGCGTAGAAGGACTAGACAATCAGCCCCAGCATTTT. Protein sequence: CASSVEGLDNQPQHF.

The rearrangement uses TRBV2 and TRBJ2-1; 8 bases align to TRBD2. Germline assignment: CDR1 SNHLY and CDR2 FYNNEI. The CDR3 contains 17 residues. Trimming at V came to 0 bases and at J to 1 base, leaving 5 bases not matched to a gene. CDR3 sequence: CASSEALGGRSYNEQFF. CDR3 sequence (DNA): TGTGCCAGCAGTGAAGCGCTCGGCGGGAGGTCCTACAATGAGCAGTTCTTC. The full variable domain, its missing parts supplied by reference TRBV2 and TRBJ2-1, is EPEVTQTPSHQVTQMGQEVILRCVPISNHLYFYWYRQILGQKVEFLVSFYNNEISEKSEIFDDQFSVERPDGSNFTLKIRSTKLEDSAMYFCASSEALGGRSYNEQFFGPGTRLTVL.

This rearrangement joins TRBV2 to TRBJ2-2, with D unresolved. CDR3 length equals 15 residues. Germline CDR1 and CDR2: SNHLY and FYNNEI. Deletions cut 4 bases from V and 5 bases from J, with 14 bases between. This CDR3 reads CASSALDPPTGELFF. The CDR3 nucleotides are TGTGCCAGCAGTGCACTTGACCCTCCGACCGGGGAGCTGTTTTTT. Together with reference TRBV2 and TRBJ2-2, the CDR3 gives the full variable domain: EPEVTQTPSHQVTQMGQEVILRCVPISNHLYFYWYRQILGQKVEFLVSFYNNEISEKSEIFDDQFSVERPDGSNFTLKIRSTKLEDSAMYFCASSALDPPTGELFFGEGSRLTVL.

This sequence joins TRBV10-3 and TRBJ2-7, with D perhaps TRBD1 (6 bases). V lost 3 bases, J lost 4 bases, and 19 bases lay in between. The CDR3 length is 16 residues. Germline V gene data show CDR1 as ENHRY and CDR2 as SYGVKD. CDR3 amino acids: CAISDSTGPSQYEQYF. The CDR3 bases are TGTGCCATCAGTGATTCGACAGGACCGAGCCAATACGAGCAGTACTTC.

The J gene is TRBJ2-1, the V gene TRBV19, with 13 bases identical to TRBD2. The CDR3 consists of 15 residues. The germline V gene encodes CDR1 LNHDA and CDR2 SQIVND (reference sequence). Unmatched junction bases numbered 1, after V lost 3 bases and J lost 5 bases. The CDR3 DNA is TGTGCCAGTAGTATTGGGACTAGCGGGAACAATGAGCAGTTCTTC. Its protein is CASSIGTSGNNEQFF.

This clone was observed a single time. In DNA form, the CDR3 reads TGTGCCAGCAGTTACACTATAGGGAACTATGGCTACACCTTC. Translating it yields CASSYTIGNYGYTF. This chain joins TRBV6-5 and TRBJ1-2; no clear D gene. This CDR3 is 14 amino acids long. Looked up from germline, CDR1 is MNHEY and CDR2 is SVGAGI. The germline V and J ends were trimmed by 2 bases and 2 bases, with 9 bases remaining between them.

V and J are TRBV7-9 and TRBJ1-1; 8 bases map to TRBD1. This CDR3 has 15 amino acids. CDR1 SEHNR and CDR2 FQNEAQ come from the germline V gene (reference sequence). V lost 7 bases and J lost 6; bases outside the gene matches: 13. CDR3 region: CASTPQGALPPEAFF. CDR3 nucleotides: TGTGCCAGCACCCCCCAGGGGGCGCTCCCCCCTGAAGCTTTCTTT.

This clone occurred once. The V call is TRBV18, the J call TRBJ2-2; no clear D gene. V shed 0 bases and J shed 5 bases, with 4 bases lying between them. The CDR3 runs to 13 residues. CDR1 and CDR2 from the germline V gene are KGHSH and LQKENI. The CDR3 DNA sequence: TGTGCCAGCTCACCACCGGGGACCGGGGAGCTGTTTTTT. Its translation is CASSPPGTGELFF.

The chain links TRBV5-1 to TRBJ1-2, with 8 bases aligning to TRBD1. CDR1 and CDR2 from the germline V gene are SGHRS and YFSETQ. The CDR3 spans 14 residues. Unmatched junction bases numbered 5, after V lost 4 bases and J lost 3 bases. The CDR3 DNA reads TGCGCCAGCAGCCAACCGGGACAGGACTATGGCTACACCTTC. It codes for CASSQPGQDYGYTF.

In this sample, this clone turned up once. The rearrangement uses TRBV4-1 and TRBJ2-7; TRBD1 matches 7 bases. After removal of 0 bases from V and 0 bases from J, the junction contained 5 bases not matched to a gene. Germline V lookup: CDR1 MGHRA, CDR2 YSYEKL. There are 16 residues in the CDR3. The CDR3 DNA reads TGCGCCAGCAGCCAAGACTCAGGGGGAAGCTCCTACGAGCAGTACTTC. Amino acid sequence: CASSQDSGGSSYEQYF.

V gene TRBV5-6 combines with J gene TRBJ2-3; no firm D call. The ends were cut back, 1 base at V and 2 bases at J, with 2 bases in the middle. The germline V gene has CDR1 SGHDT and CDR2 YYEEEE. The CDR3 totals 12 residues. CDR3 region: CASSLSTDTQYF. CDR3 nucleotides: TGTGCCAGCAGCTTGTCCACAGATACGCAGTATTTT.

This clone was found a few times. The V and J genes are TRBV10-3 and TRBJ1-1; D might be TRBD1 (6 bases). The CDR3 has 16 amino acids. V lost 3 bases and J lost 4, with 18 bases in between. Germline V gene data show CDR1 as ENHRY and CDR2 as SYGVKD. CDR3 coding DNA: TGTGCCATCAGTGATCCCTCAGGGGTTACGTTCACTGAAGCTTTCTTT. Translation: CAISDPSGVTFTEAFF.

This sequence joins TRBV6-5 and TRBJ1-4; possibly TRBD1 for D (6 bases). Germline V CDR1 and CDR2: MNHEY, SVGAGI. V lost 6 bases and J lost 8, with 16 bases in between. CDR3 length: 14 residues. For the CDR3, the DNA is TGTGCCAGCAGATTTAACATGAGGGGGGAAAAACTGTTTTTT. Translated, it gives CASRFNMRGEKLFF.

The chain recombines TRBV27 with TRBJ2-5; D tentatively fits TRBD1 or TRBD2 (5 bases each). V shed 4 bases and J shed 11 bases, with 17 bases lying between them. CDR1 is MNHEY, CDR2 SMNVEV, per germline (reference sequence). CDR3 size: 13 residues. In DNA form, the CDR3 reads TGTGCCAGCAGTTATACGCGGCTGGGGGAGCAGTACTTC. Protein sequence: CASSYTRLGEQYF.